This T cell receptor beta chain is drawn from a study of T cell responses to AZD1222 COVID-19 vaccine. Per the germline V gene, CDR1 is SGHTA and CDR2 is FQGNSA. This CDR3 is built from 13 residues. Trimming stripped 5 bases from V and 5 bases from J, with 10 bases between. TCRdb's copy holds only in-frame clones and misses some; the assay was immunoSEQ multiplex PCR. Seen here are approximately 88,000 clones, approximately 82% observed once, and the top ten hold approximately 21%. This clone has just a few counts. Antigen: not known. Whole-study findings and limits: It was only a handful of AZD1222 recipients who were seropositive at baseline.

This chain joins TRBV7-2 and TRBJ1-5, with a possible D match to TRBD1 (5 bases). Specimen: peripheral blood, collected on day 0 of AZD1222 vaccination. The TCR sequence derives from an adult in good health. CDR3 sequence: CASSRGRDQPQHF. The CDR3 coding sequence is TGTGCCAGCAGCAGGGGAAGGGATCAGCCCCAGCATTTT.